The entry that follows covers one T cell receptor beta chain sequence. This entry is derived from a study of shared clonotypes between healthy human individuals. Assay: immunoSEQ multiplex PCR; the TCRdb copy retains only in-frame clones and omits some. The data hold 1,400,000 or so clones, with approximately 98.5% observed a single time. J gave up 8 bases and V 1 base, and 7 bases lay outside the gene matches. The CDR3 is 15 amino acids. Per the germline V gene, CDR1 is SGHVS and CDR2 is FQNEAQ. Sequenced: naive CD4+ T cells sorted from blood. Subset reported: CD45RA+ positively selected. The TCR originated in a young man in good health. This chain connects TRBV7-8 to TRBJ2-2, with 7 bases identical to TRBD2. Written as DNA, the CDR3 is TGTGCCAGCAGCTTAGAGACTAGCAGTAGGGGGGAGCTGTTTTTT. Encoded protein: CASSLETSSRGELFF. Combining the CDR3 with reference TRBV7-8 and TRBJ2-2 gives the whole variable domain GAGVSQSPRYKVAKRGQDVALRCDPISGHVSLFWYQQALGQGPEFLTYFQNEAQLDKSGLPSDRFFAERPEGSVSTLKIQRTQQEDSAVYLCASSLETSSRGELFFGEGSRLTVL.